The T cell receptor (beta chain) under discussion was sequenced for a study of blood T cells in healthy people across ages. On the study more broadly: Template switching recovered approximately one barcoded beta molecule for every two T cells. Study observations and caveats: PBMC samples, being unsorted, prevented any conclusive comparison of naive and antigen-experienced cells.

A second PCR of roughly 7 to 11 cycles used a sample-barcoded 5' primer and a J-beta primer mix. The template-switch adaptor, which had 12 random nucleotides, put a tag on each cDNA molecule. TCRdb re-derived calls from the 5' RACE reads in MiXCR, one entry per CDR3 protein. This table holds 980,000 or so distinct CDR3 sequences, about 44% found once. As concerns this clonotype: No antigen is known for it.

Each sample gave at least 6.5 million isolated PBMCs. The CDR3 is 15 amino acids. Germline lookup yields CDR1 ENHRY and CDR2 SYGVKD. J lost 2 bases, V lost 8 bases, and 10 bases had no gene match. This rearrangement joins TRBV10-3 to TRBJ2-3, with TRBD1 identical over 7 bases. The source of this sequence is a man in his thirties or forties in good health. The sequenced material came from blood. CDR3 DNA: TGTGCCATCGCCGGGACAGTACGGGACACAGATACGCAGTATTTT. It is translated as CAIAGTVRDTDTQYF.